The next 21 T cell receptor beta chains were all read from a single sample in a study of shared clonotypes between healthy human individuals. This table comes from immunoSEQ multiplex PCR, and its TCRdb copy is limited to in-frame clones, with some not included. Of more than 200,000 clones listed, over 60% are singletons. Source material: memory CD4+ T cells sorted from blood. The subset is: CD45RA-negative fraction. The receptors come from a man younger than 40 in good health.

The chain employs TRBV7-2 and TRBJ1-1; 8 bases match TRBD1. The J segment lost 2 bases and the V segment lost 1 base, leaving 3 bases of the junction unmatched. Germline V lookup: CDR1 SGHTA, CDR2 FQGNSA. This CDR3 region has 15 residues. The CDR3 reads CASSLGDRRNTEAFF. In nucleotides, the CDR3 is TGTGCCAGCAGCTTAGGGGACAGGAGAAACACTGAAGCTTTCTTT. The whole variable domain, remainder taken from reference TRBV7-2 and TRBJ1-1, is GAGVSQSPSNKVTEKGKDVELRCDPISGHTALYWYRQSLGQGLEFLIYFQGNSAPDKSGLPSDRFSAERTGGSVSTLTIQRTQQEDSAVYLCASSLGDRRNTEAFFGQGTRLTVV.

The rearrangement links TRBV5-6 to TRBJ1-2, with 7 bases matching TRBD1. V shed 0 bases and J 5 bases; nucleotides not matched to a gene: 7. CDR3 length: 15 residues. CDR1 is SGHDT, CDR2 YYEEEE, per germline. The CDR3 loop is CASSLETTGIYGYTF. The CDR3 DNA reads as TGTGCCAGCAGCTTGGAAACGACAGGGATATATGGCTACACCTTC.

This clone showed up just a few times. Here the CDR3 DNA reads TGTGCCAGCAGCCAAGATGAGGGTACCTATGGCTACACCTTC. It translates to CASSQDEGTYGYTF. The chain recombines TRBV14 with TRBJ1-2; no clear D gene. Trimming cost V 0 bases and J 4 bases, with 9 bases left between them. This CDR3 is built from 14 residues. Germline V lookup: CDR1 SGHDN, CDR2 FVKESK.

This chain links TRBV11-2 with TRBJ2-7; D is possibly TRBD1 or TRBD2 (5 bases each). The CDR3 totals 16 residues. Germline CDR1 is SGHAT and CDR2 is FQNNGV. The germline V and J ends were trimmed by 5 bases and 5 bases, with 22 bases remaining between them. CDR3 loop: CASSRLFTGAGNEQYF. The DNA of the CDR3 is TGTGCCAGCAGCCGTTTATTCACTGGGGCGGGCAACGAGCAGTACTTC.

This chain joins TRBV2 and TRBJ2-3; unclear D gene. V lost 2 bases and J lost 2, with 8 bases in between. This CDR3 contains 14 residues. CDR1 is SNHLY, CDR2 FYNNEI, per germline. DNA of the CDR3: TGTGCCAGCAGTGAACGTCTAGTCACAGATACGCAGTATTTT. Protein: CASSERLVTDTQYF. The whole variable domain, remainder taken from reference TRBV2 and TRBJ2-3, is EPEVTQTPSHQVTQMGQEVILRCVPISNHLYFYWYRQILGQKVEFLVSFYNNEISEKSEIFDDQFSVERPDGSNFTLKIRSTKLEDSAMYFCASSERLVTDTQYFGPGTRLTVL.

The chain employs TRBV5-1 and TRBJ2-7; no definite D call. Trimming took off 9 bases at V and 6 bases at J, with 25 bases between the two ends. Per the germline V gene, CDR1 is SGHRS and CDR2 is YFSETQ. This CDR3 is built from 15 residues. The CDR3 is CATSLEADFPGEQYF. Written as DNA, the CDR3 is TGCGCCACCTCGCTTGAGGCGGATTTTCCAGGCGAGCAGTACTTC.

The CDR3 DNA sequence: TGTGCCAGCAGTGCCTACGACGAGCAGTACTTC. Its protein is CASSAYDEQYF. The chain employs TRBV28 and TRBJ2-7; no reliable D call. V lost 5 bases, J lost 5 bases, and 7 bases lay in between. The CDR3 runs to 11 residues. Germline V CDR1 and CDR2: MDHEN, SYDVKM.

The rearrangement joins TRBV19 to TRBJ1-2, with 8 bases lining up with TRBD1. The CDR3 sequence is 15 residues long. Germline trimming cut 2 bases from V and 8 bases from J; bases unmatched to any gene: 10. Germline V gene sequence: CDR1 LNHDA, CDR2 SQIVND (reference sequence). The CDR3 loop reads CASSISSAGGSGYTF. CDR3 in DNA: TGTGCCAGTAGTATAAGTTCGGCAGGGGGCTCGGGCTACACCTTC.

The chain combines TRBV13 with TRBJ1-2, with 9 positions matching TRBD1. Trimming cost V 5 bases and J 8 bases; bases outside gene matches: 9. The CDR3 length is 14 residues. Germline V CDR1 and CDR2: PRHDT, FYEKMQ (reference sequence). The CDR3 spells CASSPIQGAKGYTF. The DNA for the CDR3 is TGTGCCAGCAGCCCTATACAGGGGGCGAAGGGCTACACCTTC.

This clone was detected once. The V call is TRBV6-1, the J call TRBJ2-7; possibly TRBD1 for D (7 bases). The CDR3 is made up of 14 amino acids. Per germline, CDR1 MNHNS and CDR2 SASEGT. With 4 bases removed from V and 6 bases from J, the gap between germline ends came to 16 bases. The CDR3 sequence is CASSVTGRFSEQYF. As DNA, the CDR3 is TGTGCCAGCAGTGTGACAGGGAGGTTTAGCGAGCAGTACTTC.

The V and J genes are TRBV19 and TRBJ1-5, with D uncertain. Between the trimmed V and J ends, which lost 2 bases and 9 bases, there was a span of 11 bases. Germline V lookup: CDR1 LNHDA, CDR2 SQIVND (reference sequence). The CDR3 covers 13 residues. The CDR3: CASSIQGVGPQHF. The CDR3 DNA reads TGTGCCAGTAGTATACAAGGAGTGGGGCCCCAGCATTTT.

CDR3 residues: CSARPSAGGSYEQYF. CDR3 DNA sequence: TGCAGCGCCCGCCCTTCAGCGGGAGGGTCCTACGAGCAGTACTTC. The V gene is TRBV29-1, the J gene TRBJ2-7; 10 bases are shared with TRBD2. Germline V lookup: CDR1 SQVTM, CDR2 ANQGSEA. This CDR3 region has 15 residues. The ends lost 7 bases at V and 1 base at J; junction bases unmatched: 10.

The V gene is TRBV5-1, the J gene TRBJ2-3; 12 bases map to TRBD2. This CDR3 spans 18 amino acids. V shed 4 bases, J shed 0 bases, and the junction held 9 bases outside the gene matches. CDR1 is SGHRS and CDR2 is YFSETQ in the germline V gene. The CDR3 reads CASSTGTSGFTSTDTQYF. The CDR3 region has the DNA TGCGCCAGCAGCACCGGGACTAGCGGGTTTACTAGCACAGATACGCAGTATTTT.

V is TRBV2 and J is TRBJ2-3; possibly TRBD2 for D (5 bases). There are 14 residues in the CDR3. The germline CDR1 and CDR2 sequences are SNHLY and FYNNEI. Trimming left V 10 bases short and J 0 bases short, with 14 bases between. The CDR3: CANTRAVSTDTQYF. The DNA for the CDR3 is TGTGCCAATACAAGAGCGGTTAGCACAGATACGCAGTATTTT.

About this clone: This specimen includes other DNA sequences encoding the same CDR3. The chain has TRBV5-1 and TRBJ2-7; D remains ambiguous. The CDR3 is 13 residues long. Germline lookup yields CDR1 SGHRS and CDR2 YFSETQ. Trimming removed 0 bases from V and 3 bases from J, with 7 bases in between. DNA for the CDR3: TGCGCCAGCAGCTTGGGCACGGGCTACGAGCAGTACTTC. Encoded protein: CASSLGTGYEQYF.

The chain uses TRBV7-8 and TRBJ2-1; weak D call: TRBD2 (5 bases). The V end lost 5 bases, the J end lost 10 bases, and 24 bases lay between the germline ends. CDR3 length: 16 amino acids. Germline V gene data show CDR1 as SGHVS and CDR2 as FQNEAQ. The CDR3 loop is CASSPREAGRVNEQFF. The CDR3 nucleotides are TGTGCCAGCAGCCCTCGAGAAGCTGGGCGGGTTAACGAGCAGTTCTTC.

This clone showed up many times. Other DNA sequences within the sample encode an identical CDR3. The chain employs TRBV7-9 and TRBJ2-7; D might be TRBD2 (5 bases). The germline V gene encodes CDR1 SEHNR and CDR2 FQNEAQ (reference sequence). This CDR3 has 14 residues. V was cut by 0 bases and J by 3 bases, with 9 bases left in between. In DNA, the CDR3 is TGTGCCAGCAGCTTAGCGGGAGTTCACTACGAGCAGTACTTC. It encodes CASSLAGVHYEQYF.

This clone was seen more than once but under ten times. The V and J genes are TRBV5-3 and TRBJ2-1; D remains ambiguous. TRBV5-3 is filed as an ORF, its function uncertain. CDR3 size: 15 residues. Deletions cut 1 base from V and 2 bases from J, with 10 bases between. Here the CDR3 reads CARSLRYPPYNEQFF. CDR3 nucleotide sequence: TGTGCCAGAAGCTTGAGGTACCCCCCCTACAATGAGCAGTTCTTC.

In DNA form, the CDR3 reads TGTGCCACCAGCAGAGATCAGGATACGCAGTATTTT. Translation: CATSRDQDTQYF. The chain combines TRBV15 with TRBJ2-3; D unclear. This CDR3 has 12 amino acids. Trimming shortened V by 0 bases and J by 6 bases, and 4 bases separated the two germline ends. The germline V gene encodes CDR1 LNHNV and CDR2 YYDKDF (reference sequence).

The chain recombines TRBV5-1 with TRBJ1-3, with 7 positions matching TRBD1. The ends lost 4 bases at V and 2 bases at J; junction bases unmatched: 3. The germline V gene encodes CDR1 SGHRS and CDR2 YFSETQ. The CDR3 consists of 14 residues. CDR3 sequence reads: CASSPDRAGNTIYF. Written as DNA, the CDR3 is TGCGCCAGCAGCCCCGACAGGGCTGGAAACACCATATATTTT. Drawing the rest from reference TRBV5-1 and TRBJ1-3, the complete variable domain is KAGVTQTPRYLIKTRGQQVTLSCSPISGHRSVSWYQQTPGQGLQFLFEYFSETQRNKGNFPGRFSGRQFSNSRSEMNVSTLELGDSALYLCASSPDRAGNTIYFGEGSWLTVV.

This chain connects TRBV5-6 to TRBJ1-1, with TRBD1 as a possible D gene (5 bases). The length of the CDR3 is 13 residues. Germline V gene sequence: CDR1 SGHDT, CDR2 YYEEEE. The V gene lost 2 bases and the J gene lost 5 bases, with 10 bases spanning the gap. The CDR3 bases are TGTGCCAGCAGCTTCGGGGGTGAGACTGAAGCTTTCTTT. Its protein is CASSFGGETEAFF.